These T cell receptor beta chains were read from a single sample in a study of control samples from healthy donors and cancer patients. Method: immunoSEQ multiplex PCR; TCRdb's copy keeps in-frame clones and lacks some. Of fewer than 500,000 clones listed, over 75% are singletons. Material: PBMCs. All receptors derive from a man aged 40-49 years with head and neck cancer. Both conserved end residues are part of each CDR3. A D gene is named only where the DNA matches it firmly. Some rows have no size entry. The others give once, few or many, or a class for an expanded clone.

cdr3_aa cdr3_nt v_call clone_size d_call j_call
CASSYSREGAGELFF TGTGCCAGCAGTTACTCCCGGGAGGGCGCCGGGGAGCTGTTTTTT TRBV6-6 once TRBD2 TRBJ2-2
CASTPRAIVTEAFF TGTGCCAGCACCCCCAGGGCCATTGTAACTGAAGCTTTCTTT TRBV28 NA NA TRBJ1-1
CASSQAPGGAASTDTQYF TGCGCCAGCAGCCAAGCCCCGGGAGGGGCAGCCAGCACAGATACGCAGTATTTT TRBV4-3 NA TRBD2 TRBJ2-3
CASSPKWTGDYGYTF TGTGCCAGCAGCCCTAAATGGACAGGGGACTATGGCTACACCTTC TRBV27 NA TRBD1 TRBJ1-2
CASSLGFRGFYEQYF TGTGCCAGCAGCTTAGGGTTCCGGGGGTTCTACGAGCAGTACTTC TRBV7-2 NA NA TRBJ2-7
CASSEGVGKGQEKLFF TGTGCCAGCAGTGAAGGGGTTGGGAAGGGACAAGAAAAACTGTTTTTT TRBV6-1 NA NA TRBJ1-4
CASSISGAANTGELFF TGTGCCAGCAGCATCAGCGGGGCCGCGAACACCGGGGAGCTGTTTTTT TRBV9 NA TRBD2 TRBJ2-2
CASSDGYEQYF TGTGCCAGCAGTGACGGATACGAGCAGTACTTC TRBV6-1 NA NA TRBJ2-7
CASSLLLAGENEQFF TGTGCCAGCAGTTTATTGTTAGCGGGAGAAAATGAGCAGTTCTTC TRBV28 NA TRBD2 TRBJ2-1
CASRRSDEAFF TGTGCCAGCAGGAGATCAGATGAGGCTTTCTTT TRBV3-1/TRBV3-2 once NA TRBJ1-1
CATRLGGQPQHF TGTGCCACCCGCCTAGGCGGGCAGCCCCAGCATTTT TRBV15 NA NA TRBJ1-5
CASSRAPQHF TGTGCCAGCAGCAGGGCTCCCCAGCATTTT TRBV28 few NA TRBJ1-5
CASSAVSANTGELFF TGTGCCAGCAGCGCGGTTTCAGCGAACACCGGGGAGCTGTTTTTT TRBV5-4 NA NA TRBJ2-2
CAWRQGGGYTF TGTGCCTGGAGGCAGGGGGGCGGCTACACCTTC TRBV30 NA TRBD1 TRBJ1-2
CASSPRQGGMNTEAFF TGTGCCAGCAGCCCTCGACAGGGGGGTATGAACACTGAAGCTTTCTTT TRBV21-1 NA NA TRBJ1-1
CASSYGAPVSYEQYF TGTGCCAGCAGTTACGGAGCACCAGTCTCCTACGAGCAGTACTTC TRBV6-5 NA NA TRBJ2-7
CASSPQGQETQYF TGCGCCAGCAGCCCACAGGGACAGGAGACCCAGTACTTC TRBV5-1 NA TRBD1 TRBJ2-5
CAWSWGNTEAFF TGTGCCTGGAGTTGGGGGAACACTGAAGCTTTCTTT TRBV30 NA NA TRBJ1-1
CASRAGPNSPLHF TGCGCCAGCAGAGCAGGGCCCAATTCACCCCTCCACTTT TRBV10-1 once NA TRBJ1-6
CASSYGVQERTEAFF TGTGCCAGCAGTTACGGAGTACAGGAGCGCACTGAAGCTTTCTTT TRBV6-6 NA NA TRBJ1-1
CASSIQRETQYF TGTGCCAGCAGCATCCAGAGAGAGACCCAGTACTTC TRBV12-3/TRBV12-4 NA NA TRBJ2-5
CASSRGQQINTEAFF TGTGCCAGCAGCCGGGGACAGCAAATTAACACTGAAGCTTTCTTT TRBV5-4 NA TRBD1 TRBJ1-1
CATASPQQANYGYTF TGTGCCACCGCCTCCCCACAGCAAGCTAACTATGGCTACACCTTC TRBV28 NA NA TRBJ1-2
CSVTGVRNTEAFF TGCAGCGTAACAGGGGTTAGAAACACTGAAGCTTTCTTT TRBV29-1 once TRBD1 TRBJ1-1
CSVRQGNTDTQYF TGCAGCGTTAGACAGGGGAACACAGATACGCAGTATTTT TRBV29-1 NA TRBD1 TRBJ2-3
CASSPGRMNTEAFF TGTGCCAGCAGCCCGGGACGGATGAACACTGAAGCTTTCTTT TRBV7-9 NA NA TRBJ1-1
CAWSAGVYSTEAFF TGTGCCTGGAGCGCAGGGGTATACAGCACTGAAGCTTTCTTT TRBV30 NA NA TRBJ1-1
CASSRSNTEAFF TGTGCCAGCAGTCGCTCGAACACTGAAGCTTTCTTT TRBV12-3/TRBV12-4 NA NA TRBJ1-1
CASSPPGRDSNQPQHF TGTGCCAGCAGTCCCCCCGGTAGGGATAGCAATCAGCCCCAGCATTTT TRBV28 NA NA TRBJ1-5
CASSFVNTEAFF TGTGCCAGCAGTTTTGTGAACACTGAAGCTTTCTTT TRBV28 NA NA TRBJ1-1
CASSRRGTPGGQPQHF TGTGCCAGCAGTCGGAGGGGGACACCGGGGGGTCAGCCCCAGCATTTT TRBV9 NA NA TRBJ1-5
CSVDEGAGANVLTF TGCAGCGTTGATGAGGGGGCTGGGGCCAACGTCCTGACTTTC TRBV29-1 once NA TRBJ2-6
CASSLRDFGGTDTQYF TGTGCCAGCAGCTTGAGGGACTTCGGGGGCACAGATACGCAGTATTTT TRBV5-4 NA NA TRBJ2-3
CAISAGQGSPLHF TGTGCCATCAGTGCGGGACAGGGTTCACCCCTCCACTTT TRBV10-3 NA TRBD1 TRBJ1-6
CASKEYGSEQYF TGTGCCAGCAAGGAGTACGGTAGCGAGCAGTACTTC TRBV27 NA NA TRBJ2-7